This T cell receptor beta chain originates from a study of glioma-infiltrating T cells. For the study at large: Presurgical dexamethasone in glioma patients lasted six or fewer days. General observations from the study: Gliomas, especially low-grade, showed above-expected tissue-blood divergence; non-neoplastic patients showed below.

With 3 bases clipped from V and 4 bases from J, the junction kept 3 bases outside the gene matches. Per the germline V gene, CDR1 is MDHEN and CDR2 is SYDVKM. The CDR3 consists of 13 residues. This clonotype was observed many times. The antigen remains undetermined. The iRepertoire nested amplicon-rescue multiplex PCR amplified TCR alpha and beta CDR3s from RNA. Tissue mRNA or PBMC total RNA, roughly 100-400 ng, went into one-step reverse transcription and amplification. TCRdb ran MiXCR on the multiplex PCR reads and lists one entry per CDR3 protein. The sample contains 300,000 to 450,000 distinct CDR3 sequences, 35% to 45% of which appear only once.

The rearrangement joins TRBV28 to TRBJ2-7, with 7 bases matching TRBD1. The receptor was isolated from a human donor with low-grade glioma or glioblastoma, undergoing nonglioma brain surgery, or in good health (not recorded which). Material for sequencing was glioma tissue, nonneoplastic brain tissue, or PBMCs (not recorded which). The CDR3 nucleotides read TGTGCCAGCAGTTTGGGACAGCGATACGAGCAGTACTTC. Its translation: CASSLGQRYEQYF.